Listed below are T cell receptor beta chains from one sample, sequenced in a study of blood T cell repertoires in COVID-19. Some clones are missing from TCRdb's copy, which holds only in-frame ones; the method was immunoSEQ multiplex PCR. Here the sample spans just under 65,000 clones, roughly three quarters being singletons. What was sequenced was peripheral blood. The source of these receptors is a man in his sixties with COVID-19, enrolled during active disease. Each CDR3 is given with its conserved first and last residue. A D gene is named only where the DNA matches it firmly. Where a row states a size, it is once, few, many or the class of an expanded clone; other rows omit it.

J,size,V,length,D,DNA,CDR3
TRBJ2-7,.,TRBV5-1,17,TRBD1,TGCGCCAGCAGCTTCGGGTTTACTGGAAGACAGGGACGCGAGCAGTACTTC,CASSFGFTGRQGREQYF
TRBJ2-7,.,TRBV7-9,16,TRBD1,TGTGCCAGCAGCCCCAGAAGCGTCGGGACAGTCTACGAGCAGTACTTC,CASSPRSVGTVYEQYF
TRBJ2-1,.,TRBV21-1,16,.,TGTGCCAGCAGCGGGCGGGACAGGCAAAGGTCCAATGAGCAGTTCTTC,CASSGRDRQRSNEQFF
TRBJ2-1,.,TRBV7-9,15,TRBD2,TGTGCCAGCAGTCCCCGGACTAGCAGCCCCGATGAGCAGTTCTTC,CASSPRTSSPDEQFF
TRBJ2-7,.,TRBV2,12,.,TGTGCCAGCAGGGGACAAGGCTACGAGCAGTACTTC,CASRGQGYEQYF
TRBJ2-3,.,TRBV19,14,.,TGTGCCAGTACTGTCGGCAGGGACACAGATACGCAGTATTTT,CASTVGRDTDTQYF
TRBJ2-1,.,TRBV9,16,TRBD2,TGTGCCAGCAGCCCGCGACCCGAGGGACTAAACGGCGAGCAGTTCTTC,CASSPRPEGLNGEQFF
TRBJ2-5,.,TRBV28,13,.,TGTGCCAGCAGGGAGGGTATTGAAGAGACCCAGTACTTC,CASREGIEETQYF
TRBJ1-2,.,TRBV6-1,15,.,TGTGCCAGCAGTGATCATTCGGTGGGCGTCTATGGCTACACCTTC,CASSDHSVGVYGYTF
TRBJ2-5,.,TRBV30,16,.,TGTGCCTGGAGTGTACTCGGATGGGGCAGCCCAGAGACCCAGTACTTC,CAWSVLGWGSPETQYF
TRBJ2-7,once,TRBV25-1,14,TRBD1,TGTGCCAGCTCGGACCGGGACAGGGGCCTCGAGCAGTACTTC,CASSDRDRGLEQYF
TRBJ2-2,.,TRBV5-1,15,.,TGCGCCAGCAGCTTGGATATTCAGGGCACCGGGGAGCTGTTTTTT,CASSLDIQGTGELFF
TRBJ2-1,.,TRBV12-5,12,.,TGTGCTAGTGGTTTGGTAGCCGGTACGTCGTTCTTC,CASGLVAGTSFF
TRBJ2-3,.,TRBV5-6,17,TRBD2,TGTGCCAGCAGCTTGCCCCCGGGCGGGAGAACGGCAGATACGCAGTATTTT,CASSLPPGGRTADTQYF
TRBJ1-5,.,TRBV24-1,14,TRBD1,TGTGCCACCAGTGATGATGACAGGGCTCAGCCCCAGCATTTT,CATSDDDRAQPQHF
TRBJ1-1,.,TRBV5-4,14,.,TGTGCCAGCAGCTTGGAACAGCTTTACACTGAAGCTTTCTTT,CASSLEQLYTEAFF
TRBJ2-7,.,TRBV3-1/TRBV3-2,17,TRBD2,TGTGCCAGCAGCCACCCGATAGGACTAGCGGGGTCCTACGAGCAGTACTTC,CASSHPIGLAGSYEQYF
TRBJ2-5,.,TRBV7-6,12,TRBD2,TGTGCCAGCAGCCGGGGGGGGGAGACCCAGTACTTC,CASSRGGETQYF
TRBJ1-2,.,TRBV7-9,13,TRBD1,TGTGCCAGCAGCCAGCAGGGGGGCCATGGCTACACCTTC,CASSQQGGHGYTF
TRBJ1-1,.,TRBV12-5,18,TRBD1,TGTGCTAGTGGTTGGGAGACAGGGGATATCAGTGGGGACACTGAAGCTTTCTTT,CASGWETGDISGDTEAFF
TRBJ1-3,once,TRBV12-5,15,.,TGTGCTAGTGGTTTGCATATAGCCCGCGGAAACACCATATATTTT,CASGLHIARGNTIYF
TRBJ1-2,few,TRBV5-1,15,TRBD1,TGCGCCAGCAGCTTGAGGGGACAGGGGGCGAAGGGCTACACCTTC,CASSLRGQGAKGYTF
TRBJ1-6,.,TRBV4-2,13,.,TGTGCCAGCAGCCGCTACGAACCGTCACCCCTCCACTTT,CASSRYEPSPLHF
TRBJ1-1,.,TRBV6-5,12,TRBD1,TGTGCCCTTCGGACAGGGAACACTGAAGCTTTCTTT,CALRTGNTEAFF
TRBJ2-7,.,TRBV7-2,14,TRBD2,TGTGCCAGCAGCTTAGAGGGCGGGGGATACGAGCAGTACTTC,CASSLEGGGYEQYF
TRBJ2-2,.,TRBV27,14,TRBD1,TGTGCCAGCAGTCCGACAGGGGGCATCGGGGAGCTGTTTTTT,CASSPTGGIGELFF
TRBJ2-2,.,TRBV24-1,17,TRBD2,TGTGCCACCAGTGCCCGGCGAGCGGGAGGGCACACCGGGGAGCTGTTTTTT,CATSARRAGGHTGELFF
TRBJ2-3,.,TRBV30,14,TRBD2,TGTGCCTGGAGTACTAGCGGTACCACAGATACGCAGTATTTT,CAWSTSGTTDTQYF
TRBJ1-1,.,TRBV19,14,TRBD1,TGTGCCAACCGGGACAGGAGAACGAACACTGAAGCTTTCTTT,CANRDRRTNTEAFF
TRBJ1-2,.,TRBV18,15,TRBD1,TGTGCCAGCTCTACCGGGACAGGGACCTTCTATGGCTACACCTTC,CASSTGTGTFYGYTF
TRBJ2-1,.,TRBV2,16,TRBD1,TGTGCCGGAACCGAAACCGGGGGGACAGGGGACAATGAGCAGTTCTTC,CAGTETGGTGDNEQFF
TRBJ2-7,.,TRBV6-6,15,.,TGTGCCAGCAGACGAGCCCGGGACAACTCCTACGAGCAGTACTTC,CASRRARDNSYEQYF
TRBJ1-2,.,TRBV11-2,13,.,TGTGCCAGCAGCTCCTCAGGAAACTATGGCTACACCTTC,CASSSSGNYGYTF
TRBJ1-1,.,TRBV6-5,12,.,TGTGCCAGCAGCCGGGTAAACACTGAAGCTTTCTTT,CASSRVNTEAFF
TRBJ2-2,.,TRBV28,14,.,TGTGCCAGCAGACTCCGGGGGAACACCGGGGAGCTGTTTTTT,CASRLRGNTGELFF
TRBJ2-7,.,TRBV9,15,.,TGTGCCAGCAGCCCACCGCCGGGACTGGACTACGAGCAGTACTTC,CASSPPPGLDYEQYF
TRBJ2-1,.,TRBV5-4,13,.,TGTGCCAGCAGCAGAGGAGGATTTTTAGAGCAGTTCTTC,CASSRGGFLEQFF
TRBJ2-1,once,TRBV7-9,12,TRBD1,TGTGCCAGCAGCTTGATACAGGGGACCCCGTTCTTC,CASSLIQGTPFF